These 16 T cell receptor beta chains share one sample of origin, sequenced in a study of molecular identifiers for immune sequencing clone quantification. Each CDR3 protein is one row after TCRdb ran MiXCR on the PCR reads. The sample contains 88,000 or so distinct CDR3 sequences, 21% of which appear only once. Sequencing was done on a sample of naive CD8+ T cells from blood, with Jurkat cell RNA spiked in. Subset: FACS-sorted CD8+CD4-CCR7+CD45RA+ naive T cells. The source of these receptors is a human donor in good health. Some libraries in this study had Jurkat cell RNA spiked in.

With respect to this clonotype: The junction differs from germline at one of its ends, possibly a read error. V and J are TRBV4-3 and TRBJ1-1; D call uncertain. CDR1 and CDR2 (germline): LGHNA, YSLEER. The CDR3 is made up of 15 amino acids. The CDR3 DNA follows: TGCGCCGGCAGCCAAGATTCAGGCCGCCTTACTGAAGCTTTCTTT. Protein sequence: CAGSQDSGRLTEAFF.

The table lists this clonotype with a count of one. This may come from a read error, since a much larger clone is one base off. The chain has TRBV6-5 and TRBJ2-2; D gene uncertain. In germline, CDR1 is MNHEY, CDR2 SVGAGI. Deletions cut 0 bases from V and 0 bases from J, with 17 bases between. This CDR3 is built from 19 residues. The CDR3 loop is CASSYSRRDEYSNTGELFF. The CDR3 nucleotides read TGTGCCAGCAGTTACTCGAGACGAGATGAATACTCGAACACCGGGGAGCTGTTTTTT.

V gene TRBV19 combines with J gene TRBJ2-7; TRBD2 agrees at 8 bases. V lost 5 bases, J lost 5 bases, and 8 bases stayed unmatched. CDR1 is LNHDA, CDR2 SQIVND, per germline (reference sequence). The CDR3 has 14 residues. CDR3 residues: CASSAGGAINEQYF. The CDR3 coding sequence is TGTGCCAGTAGTGCCGGGGGGGCAATAAACGAGCAGTACTTC.

Remarks on this clonotype: In this CDR3 the conserved last residue, phenylalanine or tryptophan, is missing, so a read error is likely. CDR3 DNA: TGTGCCAGCAGTTATATCTACGAGCAGTACTCC. Protein: CASSYIYEQYS. The chain recombines TRBV6-2 or TRBV6-3 with TRBJ2-7, with D hard to call. This CDR3 is built from 11 residues. Per germline, CDR1 MNHEY and CDR2 SVGEGT. Trimming stripped 3 bases from V and 3 bases from J, with 3 bases between.

This clonotype occurred many times. This sequence joins TRBV27 and TRBJ2-3; unclear D gene. Germline CDR1 reads MNHEY; CDR2 reads SMNVEV (reference sequence). The CDR3 runs 12 residues. Trimming left V 6 bases short and J 4 bases short, with 8 bases between. This CDR3 is CASRDYPDTQYF. CDR3 in DNA: TGTGCCAGCAGGGATTACCCAGATACGCAGTATTTT.

V and J are TRBV11-1 and TRBJ2-1, with D hard to call. The CDR3 has 11 residues. Germline CDR1 reads SGHAT; CDR2 reads FQDESV (reference sequence). Trimming removed 4 bases at V and 7 bases at J, with 5 bases between. The CDR3 sequence: CASSYQNEQFF. DNA for the CDR3: TGTGCCAGCAGCTACCAAAATGAGCAGTTCTTC.

This chain joins TRBV9 and TRBJ2-7; D is undetermined. The CDR3 contains 14 residues. Germline assignment: CDR1 SGDLS and CDR2 YYNGEE. With 3 bases removed from V and 0 bases from J, the gap between germline ends came to 10 bases. In DNA, the CDR3 is TGTGCCAGCAGCGCAAGTAGCAGCTCCTACGAGCAGTACTTC. Protein: CASSASSSSYEQYF.

Regarding this clonotype: This sequence may be a read error, since a much larger clone differs from it by one base. The chain uses TRBV12-3 or TRBV12-4 and TRBJ2-6; D call uncertain. This CDR3 region has 17 residues. Trimming took off 8 bases at V and 0 bases at J, with 17 bases between the two ends. The CDR3 region has the DNA TGTGCCAGCGGCCCCCTCTCAGAACTCTCTGGGGCCAACGTCCTGACTTTC. This encodes CASGPLSELSGANVLTF.

In its sample, this clonotype was seen many times. CDR3 sequence (DNA): TGTGCCAGCAGCTCGACAGGGGTTGCGGACTACACCTTC. Translation gives CASSSTGVADYTF. The chain employs TRBV7-2 and TRBJ1-2, with 8 bases that match TRBD1. The germline V gene encodes CDR1 SGHTA and CDR2 FQGNSA. This CDR3 spans 13 amino acids. With 4 bases clipped from V and 10 bases from J, the junction kept 8 bases outside the gene matches.

This clonotype has only a few counts. The J gene is TRBJ2-2, the V gene TRBV30; D gene unclear. V lost 2 bases and J lost 7, with 5 bases in between. The germline V gene has CDR1 GTSNPN and CDR2 SVGIG (reference sequence). The CDR3 runs to 11 residues. CDR3 in amino acids: CAWSQLGELFF. The CDR3 bases are TGTGCCTGGAGTCAGCTCGGGGAGCTGTTTTTT.

This chain uses TRBV13 with TRBJ1-1; no clear D. This CDR3 is built from 12 residues. Germline CDR1 and CDR2: PRHDT and FYEKMQ (reference sequence). Trimming removed 0 bases from V and 9 bases from J, with 8 bases in between. The CDR3 reads CASSLGPPKAFF. CDR3 nucleotide sequence: TGTGCCAGCAGCTTAGGCCCCCCCAAAGCTTTCTTT.

This clonotype was seen many times. This chain uses TRBV30 with TRBJ2-7; possible D gene TRBD1, 5 bases. This CDR3 has 12 amino acids. The V gene's germline CDR1 is GTSNPN and CDR2 SVGIG (reference sequence). V was shortened by 0 bases and J by 3 bases, with 6 bases between the two germline ends. CDR3 residues: CAWSVGVYEQYF. The CDR3 DNA reads TGTGCCTGGAGTGTAGGGGTCTACGAGCAGTACTTC. Full variable domain (rest looked up from reference TRBV30 and TRBJ2-7): SQTIHQWPATLVQPVGSPLSLECTVEGTSNPNLYWYRQAAGRGLQLLFYSVGIGQISSEVPQNLSASRPQDRQFILSSKKLLLSDSGFYLCAWSVGVYEQYFGPGTRLTVT.

This clonotype occurred many times. The chain is built from TRBV5-1 and TRBJ1-5; D is perhaps TRBD1 (6 bases). Germline V lookup: CDR1 SGHRS, CDR2 YFSETQ. V was pared by 0 bases and J by 6 bases, with 16 bases between. The CDR3 sequence is 16 residues long. The CDR3 reads CASSLGAGDGTQPQHF. The CDR3 bases are TGCGCCAGCAGCTTGGGAGCAGGGGATGGTACTCAGCCCCAGCATTTT. Full variable domain (missing parts from reference TRBV5-1 and TRBJ1-5): KAGVTQTPRYLIKTRGQQVTLSCSPISGHRSVSWYQQTPGQGLQFLFEYFSETQRNKGNFPGRFSGRQFSNSRSEMNVSTLELGDSALYLCASSLGAGDGTQPQHFGDGTRLSIL.

This clonotype was counted many times. This chain joins TRBV20-1 and TRBJ2-3; 8 bases are a match to TRBD2. CDR3 length: 14 amino acids. Looked up from germline, CDR1 is DFQATT and CDR2 is SNEGSKA (reference sequence). V trimming: 6 bases; J trimming: 4 bases; junction bases outside the gene matches: 9. The CDR3 loop reads CSAIPLGGADTQYF. CDR3 sequence (DNA): TGCAGTGCGATCCCCCTCGGGGGGGCAGATACGCAGTATTTT.

This clonotype showed up just a few times. This may be a read error, as it is one base from a much larger clone. CDR3: CASSLVGGRPPDTRYF. The CDR3 DNA reads as TGCGCCAGCAGCTTGGTGGGGGGCCGACCCCCAGATACGCGGTATTTT. The chain links TRBV5-1 to TRBJ2-3, with D possibly being TRBD1 or TRBD2 (6 bases each). The CDR3 is made up of 16 amino acids. Looked up from germline, CDR1 is SGHRS and CDR2 is YFSETQ.

This clonotype was picked up many times. The chain joins TRBV7-9 to TRBJ2-5; no firm D call. V lost 5 bases, J lost 3 bases, and 10 bases lay in between. The CDR3 has 13 residues. CDR1 and CDR2 (germline): SEHNR, FQNEAQ (reference sequence). The CDR3 DNA is TGTGCCAGCAGCCCCACAGCTGAAGAGACCCAGTACTTC. It specifies CASSPTAEETQYF.